The clone carrying this T cell receptor (beta chain) occurred once. The authors' processing: Researchers report that nucleated cell counts were estimated from reference gene primer amplification. The method was immunoSEQ multiplex PCR; TCRdb's version includes in-frame clones alone and lacks a portion of them. The D gene and trimming were derived from the DNA, and the V and J assignments and clone size from that table. The sample lists 130,000 or so clones, about 77% occurring once. This sample stems from a study of blood T cell repertoires in COVID-19. Study-wide context: From the United States, Italy and Spain came samples of acute and convalescent COVID-19. PBMCs, B-cell-depleted T cells, or T cells were the source of the cDNA or gDNA that made up the material.

This CDR3 spans 14 amino acids. J gave up 4 bases and V 10 bases, and 10 bases lay outside the gene matches. Per germline, CDR1 ENHRY and CDR2 SYGVKD. Source material: peripheral blood. The V and J genes are TRBV10-3 and TRBJ1-3; 7 bases align to TRBD1. The sequence came from a human donor in a cohort sampled during active COVID-19. The CDR3 here is CATRDLDRGNTIYF. In DNA, the CDR3 is TGTGCCACCCGAGATTTGGACAGGGGAAACACCATATATTTT.